These 8 T cell receptor beta chains originate from one sample sequenced in a study of shared clonotypes between healthy human individuals (dated by TCRdb to about 2020). The library was prepared using the immunoSEQ multiplex PCR assay. Held by TCRdb, this immuneACCESS table contains in-frame sequences only and omits some clones. Under half of the omission traces to an unresolved V gene where checked; the cause of the rest is unknown. This sample comprises 2 million to 2.5 million clones, 80% to 95% of them detected only once. The top ten hold about 0.41% of the sample. What was sequenced was naive CD4+ T cells from PBMCs. Interpreted using the paper, the cell subset or site label stands for: CD45RA+ positively selected. The origin of the receptors is a man aged 18 to 30 in good health. Some clones in this sample may be carry-over from other donors' samples.

Worth noting for this clone: Since the CDR3 does not end with the conserved phenylalanine or tryptophan, this likely comes from a read error. No DNA is shown, since the ends of the CDR3 on it are uncertain; the CDR3 is the one TCRdb lists. V gene TRBV7-9 combines with J gene TRBJ2-7; the table gives TRBD1 as D, unverified against the DNA. The CDR3 is 12 residues long, ends included. Per germline, CDR1 SEHNR and CDR2 FQNEAQ (reference sequence). The CDR3 is CASSYGQGRWLS.

This clone was counted a single time. The chain recombines TRBV6-1 with TRBJ2-3, with no clear D. Per the germline V gene, CDR1 is MNHNS and CDR2 is SASEGT. The CDR3 is made up of 13 amino acids. CDR3 nucleotide sequence: TGTGCAATCGCGTGGGCTACGACAGATACGCAGTATTTT. Its translation is CAIAWATTDTQYF.

The CDR3 loop reads CASSTSRDRAGANVLTF. For the CDR3, the DNA is TGTGCCAGTAGTACCTCCCGGGACAGAGCTGGGGCCAACGTCCTGACTTTC. The V call is TRBV19, the J call TRBJ2-6, with TRBD1 matching over 7 bases. This CDR3 has 17 residues. Germline V lookup: CDR1 LNHDA, CDR2 SQIVND (reference sequence). V shed 4 bases, J shed 2 bases, and the junction held 8 bases outside the gene matches.

The J gene is TRBJ1-3, the V gene TRBV28; D call uncertain. The CDR3 is 14 residues long. The germline V and J ends were trimmed by 5 bases and 5 bases, with 13 bases remaining between them. Germline V gives CDR1 MDHEN, CDR2 SYDVKM. The CDR3 reads CASSPRPYRNTIYF. The CDR3, as DNA: TGTGCCAGCAGTCCCCGGCCCTACCGAAACACCATATATTTT.

J is TRBJ1-1 and V is TRBV7-9, with TRBD1 as a possible D gene (5 bases). Germline CDR1 and CDR2: SEHNR and FQNEAQ (reference sequence). The CDR3 is 15 residues long. The V and J ends lost 2 bases and 6 bases respectively, with 16 bases between them. CDR3 DNA: TGTGCCAGCAGCTTAATGGGGGAGAGAGGAGCTGAAGCTTTCTTT. Translated, it gives CASSLMGERGAEAFF.

The chain combines TRBV11-2 with TRBJ1-3, with D maybe TRBD1 (6 bases). Looked up from germline, CDR1 is SGHAT and CDR2 is FQNNGV. The CDR3 consists of 15 residues. V was shortened by 5 bases and J by 0 bases, with 11 bases between the two germline ends. The CDR3, as DNA: TGTGCCAGCAGCAACAGGGCCTTCTCTGGAAACACCATATATTTT. Protein: CASSNRAFSGNTIYF. Full variable domain (rest looked up from reference TRBV11-2 and TRBJ1-3): EAGVAQSPRYKIIEKRQSVAFWCNPISGHATLYWYQQILGQGPKLLIQFQNNGVVDDSQLPKDRFSAERLKGVDSTLKIQPAKLEDSAVYLCASSNRAFSGNTIYFGEGSWLTVV.

CDR3: CASSPLGLAGVANEQFF. CDR3 nucleotide sequence: TGTGCCAGCAGTCCCCTGGGACTAGCGGGAGTTGCCAATGAGCAGTTCTTC. The J gene is TRBJ2-1, the V gene TRBV28, with 14 bases identical to TRBD2. V was pared by 5 bases and J by 6 bases, with 9 bases of the junction left unmatched. CDR3 length: 17 residues. The germline V gene has CDR1 MDHEN and CDR2 SYDVKM.

J is TRBJ2-1 and V is TRBV5-1; D gene uncertain. The V gene's germline CDR1 is SGHRS and CDR2 YFSETQ. V lost 4 bases and J lost 10, with 9 bases in between. The CDR3 contains 11 residues. The CDR3 sequence is CASSVGAEQFF. The CDR3 DNA follows: TGCGCCAGCAGCGTCGGAGCGGAGCAGTTCTTC. Filled out from reference TRBV5-1 and TRBJ2-1, the complete variable domain reads KAGVTQTPRYLIKTRGQQVTLSCSPISGHRSVSWYQQTPGQGLQFLFEYFSETQRNKGNFPGRFSGRQFSNSRSEMNVSTLELGDSALYLCASSVGAEQFFGPGTRLTVL.